Listed here are 5 T cell receptor beta chains from one sample, sequenced in a study of shared clonotypes between healthy human individuals (dated by TCRdb to the early 2020s). The receptor library was made with the immunoSEQ multiplex PCR assay. The source is immuneACCESS, and TCRdb retained only in-frame sequences with V and J called. Part of the clones is not carried over; for the studies checked, unresolved V genes explain less than half of this, and the remainder is unexplained. The sample records roughly 2.5 million clones, roughly 92% of which are singletons. In total, the top ten clones hold over 0.12% of the sample. The sequencing input was naive CD4+ T cells sorted from blood. The sample's cell subset or site, from its label and the paper: CD45RA+ positively selected. The source of these receptors is a man aged 18 to 29 in good health.

The DNA of the CDR3 is TGTGCCAGTAGTCAACCGGGAACGAACACCGGGGAGCTGTTTTTT. Its protein is CASSQPGTNTGELFF. The rearrangement joins TRBV19 to TRBJ2-2; D may be TRBD2 (5 bases). Trimming cost V 5 bases and J 0 bases, with 10 bases left between them. This CDR3 contains 15 residues. Germline V lookup: CDR1 LNHDA, CDR2 SQIVND (reference sequence). Complete variable domain (other parts from reference TRBV19 and TRBJ2-2): DGGITQSPKYLFRKEGQNVTLSCEQNLNHDAMYWYRQDPGQGLRLIYYSQIVNDFQKGDIAEGYSVSREKKESFPLTVTSAQKNPTAFYLCASSQPGTNTGELFFGEGSRLTVL.

The chain uses TRBV6-5 and TRBJ2-1; D is unclear. Germline CDR1 and CDR2: MNHEY and SVGAGI. Trimming left V 2 bases short and J 5 bases short, with 10 bases between. The CDR3 covers 14 residues. The CDR3 bases are TGTGCCAGCAGTTACAGGGATGGGGACAATGAGCAGTTCTTC. It yields the protein CASSYRDGDNEQFF.

A word on this clone: With only one base between it and a far larger clone, this is likely a read error. This specimen includes other DNA sequences encoding the same CDR3. This chain uses TRBV11-2 with TRBJ2-3; D remains unclear. This CDR3 spans 13 amino acids. The germline gives CDR1 SGHAT, CDR2 FQNNGV. V was trimmed by 2 bases and J by 1 base, leaving 4 bases between them. CDR3 coding DNA: TGTGCCAGCAGCTTACAGGGCACAGATACGCAGTATTTT. This translates into CASSLQGTDTQYF.

V is TRBV30 and J is TRBJ2-7; TRBD2 agrees at 7 bases. V lost 7 bases to trimming and J lost 4 bases; unmatched junction nucleotides: 10. CDR1 GTSNPN and CDR2 SVGIG come from the germline V gene (reference sequence). The CDR3 runs to 13 residues. The DNA of the CDR3 is TGTGCCTCCGCAAAGGGACTACCATACGAGCAGTACTTC. It specifies CASAKGLPYEQYF.

The chain's CDR3 is CAIARRVTDTQYF. The CDR3 DNA reads TGTGCCATCGCGCGGCGGGTCACAGATACGCAGTATTTT. The chain links TRBV10-3 to TRBJ2-3, with D maybe TRBD2 (5 bases). Germline loops: CDR1 ENHRY, CDR2 SYGVKD. The CDR3 is made up of 13 amino acids. V was cut by 8 bases and J by 2 bases, with 11 bases left in between.